This T cell receptor beta chain was sequenced during a study of blood T cells in healthy people across ages. The CDR3 is made up of 14 amino acids. The V gene's germline CDR1 is SGHTA and CDR2 FQGNSA. V lost 1 base to trimming and J lost 2 bases, with 6 bases between them. Note on this clonotype: Its antigen is not known.

Total RNA was isolated from each sample in quantities of at least 5 micrograms. Then a second PCR, running roughly 7 to 11 cycles, was carried out with a sample-barcoded 5' primer and a J-beta primer mix. Each CDR3 protein is one row after TCRdb ran MiXCR on the 5' RACE reads. The sample includes 1,300,000 or so distinct CDR3 sequences, roughly 60% of them seen just once. Overall study findings and caveats: A strong correlation between TCR beta diversity and naive T cell percentage was seen. Long-lived donors exceeded aged donors in naive CD4+ cells and diversity.

The chain carries TRBV7-2 and TRBJ1-3, with unresolved D. The sequence was collected from a man younger than 30 in good health. The sample consisted of blood. CDR3 residues: CASSLVGTGNTIYF. The CDR3 nucleotides are TGTGCCAGCAGCTTAGTTGGTACTGGAAACACCATATATTTT.